This TCR beta chain was recorded in a study of T-cell memory formation after mild COVID-19. Using its own MiXCR run on the 5' RACE reads, TCRdb lists one record per CDR3 protein. The profile shows around 29,000 distinct CDR3 sequences, approximately 12% of them singletons. This clonotype was observed many times. V gave up 3 bases and J gave up 2 bases, with 16 bases separating them. CDR1 is DFQATT and CDR2 is SNEGSKA in the germline V gene (reference sequence). The CDR3 has 15 amino acids. This TCR was recovered from an adult woman who had mild COVID-19 (a few samples of this study predate the infection). Cell type and time point are not known. Sequencing used PBMCs or a T cell subset sorted from them (not recorded which). This chain connects TRBV20-1 to TRBJ1-1; the D is unclear. CDR3 bases: TGCAGTGCTAGGAAGGTGGACTCCGCTAACACTGAAGCTTTCTTT. Protein sequence: CSARKVDSANTEAFF.